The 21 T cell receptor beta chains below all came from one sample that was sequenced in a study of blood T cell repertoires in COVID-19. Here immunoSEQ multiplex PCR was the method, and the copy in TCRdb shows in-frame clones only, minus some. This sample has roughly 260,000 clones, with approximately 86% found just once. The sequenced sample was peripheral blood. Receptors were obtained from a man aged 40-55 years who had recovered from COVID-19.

The CDR3 DNA reads TGTGCCAGCAGCTTAGGGACTAGCGGAAACTCCTACGAGCAGTACTTC. Its protein product is CASSLGTSGNSYEQYF. The rearrangement joins TRBV7-9 to TRBJ2-7; 10 positions match TRBD2. The CDR3 is 16 residues long. Trimming took 1 base from V and 0 from J; bases not matched to a gene: 3. CDR1 SEHNR and CDR2 FQNEAQ come from the germline V gene (reference sequence).

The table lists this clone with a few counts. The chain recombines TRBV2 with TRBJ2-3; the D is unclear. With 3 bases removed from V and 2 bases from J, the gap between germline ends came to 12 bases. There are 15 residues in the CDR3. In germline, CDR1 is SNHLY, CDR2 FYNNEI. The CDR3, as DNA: TGTGCCAGCAGTGACTATGGCGGTCCCACAGATACGCAGTATTTT. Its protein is CASSDYGGPTDTQYF.

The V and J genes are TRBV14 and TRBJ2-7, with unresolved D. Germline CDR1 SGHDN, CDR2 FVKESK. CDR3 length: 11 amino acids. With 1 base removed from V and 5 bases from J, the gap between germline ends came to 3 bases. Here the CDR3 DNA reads TGTGCCAGCAGCCAAGTCGACGAGCAGTACTTC. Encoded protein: CASSQVDEQYF.

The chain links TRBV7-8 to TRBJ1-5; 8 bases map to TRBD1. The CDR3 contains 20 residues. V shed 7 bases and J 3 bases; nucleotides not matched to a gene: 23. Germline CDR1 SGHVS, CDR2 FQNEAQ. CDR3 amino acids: CASTLRLPGQGRPYNQPQHF. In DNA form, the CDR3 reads TGTGCCAGCACCCTTCGTCTGCCTGGACAGGGCCGACCCTACAATCAGCCCCAGCATTTT.

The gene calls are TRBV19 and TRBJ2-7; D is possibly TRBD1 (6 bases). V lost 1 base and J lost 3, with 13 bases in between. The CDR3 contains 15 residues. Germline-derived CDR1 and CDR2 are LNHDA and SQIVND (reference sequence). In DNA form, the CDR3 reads TGTGCCAGTAGTATAGCTGGGACATACAACTACGAGCAGTACTTC. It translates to CASSIAGTYNYEQYF.

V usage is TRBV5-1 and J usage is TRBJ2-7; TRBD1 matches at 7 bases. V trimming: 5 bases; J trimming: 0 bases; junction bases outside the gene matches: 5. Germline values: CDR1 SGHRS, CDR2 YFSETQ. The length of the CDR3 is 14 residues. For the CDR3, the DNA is TGCGCCAGCAGAGACAGGGATCGCTCCTACGAGCAGTACTTC. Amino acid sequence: CASRDRDRSYEQYF.

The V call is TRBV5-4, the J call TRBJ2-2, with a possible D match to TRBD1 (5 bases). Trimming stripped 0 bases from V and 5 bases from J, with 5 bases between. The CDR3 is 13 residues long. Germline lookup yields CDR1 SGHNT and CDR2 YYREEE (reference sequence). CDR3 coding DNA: TGTGCCAGCAGCTTGGAGGGGACCGGGGAGCTGTTTTTT. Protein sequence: CASSLEGTGELFF.

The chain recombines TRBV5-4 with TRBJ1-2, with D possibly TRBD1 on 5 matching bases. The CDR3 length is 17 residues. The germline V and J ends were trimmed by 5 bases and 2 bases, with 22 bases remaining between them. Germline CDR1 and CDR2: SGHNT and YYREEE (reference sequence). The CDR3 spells CASSLGGSWVPNYGYTF. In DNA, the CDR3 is TGTGCCAGCAGTCTGGGGGGTTCATGGGTCCCAAACTATGGCTACACCTTC.

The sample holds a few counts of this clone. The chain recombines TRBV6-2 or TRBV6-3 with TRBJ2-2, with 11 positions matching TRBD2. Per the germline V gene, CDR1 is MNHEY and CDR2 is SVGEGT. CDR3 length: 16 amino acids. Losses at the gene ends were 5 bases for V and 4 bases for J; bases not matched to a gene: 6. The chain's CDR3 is CASSPTGLAATGELFF. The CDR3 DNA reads TGTGCCAGCAGTCCGACGGGACTAGCGGCCACCGGGGAGCTGTTTTTT.

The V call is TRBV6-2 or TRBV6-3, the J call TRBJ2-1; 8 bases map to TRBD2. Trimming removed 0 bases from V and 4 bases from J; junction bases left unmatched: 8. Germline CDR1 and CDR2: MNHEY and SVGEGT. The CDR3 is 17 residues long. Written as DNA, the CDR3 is TGTGCCAGCAGTTACTCCAAGGGTAGCGGGAATTACAATGAGCAGTTCTTC. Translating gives CASSYSKGSGNYNEQFF.

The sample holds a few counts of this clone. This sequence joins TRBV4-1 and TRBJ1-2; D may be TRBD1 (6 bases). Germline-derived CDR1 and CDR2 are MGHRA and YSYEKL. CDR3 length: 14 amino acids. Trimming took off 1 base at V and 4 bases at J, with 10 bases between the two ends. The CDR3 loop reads CASSQVQGFYGYTF. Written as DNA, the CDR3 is TGCGCCAGCAGCCAAGTGCAGGGGTTCTATGGCTACACCTTC.

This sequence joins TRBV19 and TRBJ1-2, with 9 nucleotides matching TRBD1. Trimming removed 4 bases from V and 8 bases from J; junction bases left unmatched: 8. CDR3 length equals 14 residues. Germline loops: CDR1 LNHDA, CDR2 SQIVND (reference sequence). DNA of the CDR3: TGTGCCAGTAGTACCCCGACAGGGGGAAGCGGCTACACCTTC. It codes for CASSTPTGGSGYTF.

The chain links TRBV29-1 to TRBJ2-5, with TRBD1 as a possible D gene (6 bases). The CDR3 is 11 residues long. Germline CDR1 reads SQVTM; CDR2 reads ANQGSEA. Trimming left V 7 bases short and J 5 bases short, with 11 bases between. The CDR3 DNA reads TGCAGCGACAGGGAGTGGGAGACCCAGTACTTC. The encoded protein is CSDREWETQYF.

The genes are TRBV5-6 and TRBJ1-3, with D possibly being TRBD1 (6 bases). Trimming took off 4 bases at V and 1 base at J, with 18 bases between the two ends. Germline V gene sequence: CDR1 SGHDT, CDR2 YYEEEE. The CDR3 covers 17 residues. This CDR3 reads CASSLVRTADSGNTIYF. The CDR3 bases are TGTGCCAGCAGCCTGGTGCGGACAGCCGATTCTGGAAACACCATATATTTT.

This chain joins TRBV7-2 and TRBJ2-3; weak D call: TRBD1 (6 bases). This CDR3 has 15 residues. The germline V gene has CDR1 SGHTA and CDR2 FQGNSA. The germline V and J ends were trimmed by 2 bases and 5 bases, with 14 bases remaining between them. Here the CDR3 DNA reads TGTGCCAGCAGCTTAAGGTCCCTAGGGGGAGATACGCAGTATTTT. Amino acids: CASSLRSLGGDTQYF.

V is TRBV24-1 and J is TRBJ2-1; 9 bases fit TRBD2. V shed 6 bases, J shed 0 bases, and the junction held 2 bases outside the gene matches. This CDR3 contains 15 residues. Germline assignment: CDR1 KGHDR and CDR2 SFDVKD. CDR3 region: CATSNSGSSYNEQFF. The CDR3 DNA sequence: TGTGCCACCAGTAATAGCGGGAGCTCCTACAATGAGCAGTTCTTC.

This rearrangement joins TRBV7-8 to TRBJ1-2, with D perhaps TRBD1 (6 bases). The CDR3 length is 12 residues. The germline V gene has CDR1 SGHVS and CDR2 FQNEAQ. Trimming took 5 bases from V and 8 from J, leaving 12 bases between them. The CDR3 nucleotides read TGTGCCAGCAGCCCAGGGGCAGGGGGCTACACCTTC. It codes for CASSPGAGGYTF.

CDR3: CASSLTGGIGGYTF. CDR3 bases: TGTGCCAGCAGCTTAACAGGGGGCATAGGTGGCTACACCTTC. The chain carries TRBV5-4 and TRBJ1-2, with TRBD1 identical over 9 bases. Germline CDR1 and CDR2: SGHNT and YYREEE (reference sequence). The CDR3 totals 14 residues. Unmatched junction bases numbered 6, after V lost 2 bases and J lost 7 bases.

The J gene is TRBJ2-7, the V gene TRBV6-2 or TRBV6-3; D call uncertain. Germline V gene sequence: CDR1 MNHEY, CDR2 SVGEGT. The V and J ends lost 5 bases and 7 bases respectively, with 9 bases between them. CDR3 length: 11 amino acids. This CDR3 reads CASSTWREQYF. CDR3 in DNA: TGTGCCAGCAGTACATGGAGAGAGCAGTACTTC.

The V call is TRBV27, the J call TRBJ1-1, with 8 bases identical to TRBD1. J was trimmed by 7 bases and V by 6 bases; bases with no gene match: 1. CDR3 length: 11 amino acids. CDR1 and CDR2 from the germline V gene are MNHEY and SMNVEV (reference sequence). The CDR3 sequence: CASRTGVEAFF. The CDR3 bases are TGTGCCAGCAGGACAGGGGTTGAAGCTTTCTTT.

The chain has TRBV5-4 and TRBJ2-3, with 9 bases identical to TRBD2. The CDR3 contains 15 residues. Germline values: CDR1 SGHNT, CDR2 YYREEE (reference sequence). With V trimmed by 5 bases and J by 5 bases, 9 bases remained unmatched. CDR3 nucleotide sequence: TGTGCCAGCAGTAGCGGGAGAGGGCTGGGAGATACGCAGTATTTT. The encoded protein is CASSSGRGLGDTQYF.